The table lists the clone carrying this T cell receptor beta chain with a few counts. Its antigen is undetermined. The sample belongs to a study of T cells in Graves' hyperthyroidism and ophthalmopathy. Notes on the study in general: A 13 V-J model separated ophthalmopathy from stable hyperthyroidism. In the blood, most expanded thyroid clonotypes above 0.001 appeared as well.

It was RNA transcripts that yielded the amplified TCR beta CDR3 regions. The TCR CDR3 first-round RT-PCR relied on the HTBI primer set. TCRdb called the multiplex PCR reads again in MiXCR, with one record for every CDR3 protein. Of about 400,000 distinct CDR3 sequences listed, just under 25% are singletons. For the diagnoses, clinical symptoms, serum thyroxine and TRAb, thyroid ultrasound and orbital computed tomography were used. With V trimmed by 4 bases and J by 3 bases, 5 bases remained unmatched. The CDR3 is made up of 15 amino acids. Germline V gene lookup returns CDR1 SNHLY and CDR2 FYNNEI. Specimen: blood. V usage is TRBV2 and J usage is TRBJ2-7; TRBD1 agrees at 11 bases. The sequence came from a man aged 50 or older with Graves' hyperthyroidism. The CDR3 DNA follows: TGTGCCAGCAGTGCTACCGGGACAGGGGGCTACGAGCAGTACTTC. This translates into CASSATGTGGYEQYF.